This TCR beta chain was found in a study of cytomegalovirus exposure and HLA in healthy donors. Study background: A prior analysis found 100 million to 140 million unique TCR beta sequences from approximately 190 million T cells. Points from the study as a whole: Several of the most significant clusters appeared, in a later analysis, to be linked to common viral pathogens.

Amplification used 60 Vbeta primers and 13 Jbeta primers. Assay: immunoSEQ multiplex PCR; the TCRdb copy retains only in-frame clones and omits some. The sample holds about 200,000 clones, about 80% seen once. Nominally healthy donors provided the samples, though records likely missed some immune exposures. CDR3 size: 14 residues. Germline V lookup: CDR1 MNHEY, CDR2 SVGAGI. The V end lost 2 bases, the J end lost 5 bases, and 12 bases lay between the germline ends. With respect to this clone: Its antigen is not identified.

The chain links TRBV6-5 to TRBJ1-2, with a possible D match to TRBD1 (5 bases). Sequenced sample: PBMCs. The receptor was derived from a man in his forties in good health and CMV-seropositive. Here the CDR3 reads CASSYGRVSYGYTF. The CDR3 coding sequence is TGTGCCAGCAGTTACGGCAGGGTATCATATGGCTACACCTTC.